A selection of T cell receptor beta chains follows, all from one sample in a study of blood T cell repertoires in COVID-19. Using immunoSEQ multiplex PCR, the repertoire was profiled, and TCRdb retains in-frame clones only, with some absent. The data contain under 250,000 clones, roughly 88% of them seen just once; the ten biggest clones take up 18%. Sample: peripheral blood. All receptors come from a middle-aged man with COVID-19, enrolled during active disease. Both conserved end residues are trimmed from each CDR3. A D gene is named only where the DNA matches it firmly. A row's size may be missing; if present it is once, few, many or a size class.

abundance	v_gene	d_gene	j_gene	CDR3aa
NA	TRBV5-1	NA	TRBJ2-2	ASSLSYTGELF
once	TRBV18	NA	TRBJ2-2	ASSATDTGELF
NA	TRBV7-3	TRBD1	TRBJ1-3	ASSPQGDGNTIY
NA	TRBV14	NA	TRBJ2-1	ASSQGVSSYNEQF
NA	TRBV5-4	TRBD1	TRBJ1-2	ASSKPGTGARGYT
NA	TRBV5-1	TRBD2	TRBJ2-2	ASSRPGTSGGARGELF
NA	TRBV18	NA	TRBJ1-2	ASSPGQGSGYT
NA	TRBV6-5	TRBD2	TRBJ2-5	ASSLGLEETQY
NA	TRBV28	NA	TRBJ2-1	ASSPDSRSYNEQF
NA	TRBV3-1/TRBV3-2	TRBD2	TRBJ2-2	ASSHHGTSGELF
NA	TRBV5-4	NA	TRBJ1-4	ASSLASGGTNEKLF
NA	TRBV2	TRBD1	TRBJ2-7	ASSDLQTGGEEQY
once	TRBV9	NA	TRBJ2-1	ASSVLPRQYNEQF
NA	TRBV7-2	NA	TRBJ1-5	ASSSRGASNQPQH
NA	TRBV4-1	NA	TRBJ1-1	ASSQAPGFMNTEAF
NA	TRBV9	NA	TRBJ2-1	ASSGGLHNEQF
NA	TRBV29-1	TRBD2	TRBJ2-1	SVRASGSYNEQF
NA	TRBV2	NA	TRBJ1-2	ASSGGRGRALNYGYT
NA	TRBV7-3	TRBD1	TRBJ2-7	ASSFSGTGPYEQY
NA	TRBV30	TRBD2	TRBJ2-3	AWRKTSGAGDTQY
NA	TRBV19	TRBD1	TRBJ1-1	ASSIEDRGSPF
once	TRBV20-1	TRBD2	TRBJ2-1	SASLPIAGLRYNEQF
NA	TRBV3-1/TRBV3-2	NA	TRBJ2-7	ASSQDPATSYEQY
NA	TRBV7-9	NA	TRBJ2-3	ASSPLPGTDTQY
few	TRBV9	NA	TRBJ1-1	ASSVGVQILNTEAF
NA	TRBV5-1	NA	TRBJ2-6	ASSLALTGYSSGANVLT
NA	TRBV9	NA	TRBJ1-6	ASSEGLVNSPLH
NA	TRBV6-5	NA	TRBJ2-7	ASGPGDVSYEQY
NA	TRBV19	NA	TRBJ2-3	ASSMTTDTQY
NA	TRBV23-1	NA	TRBJ1-2	ASSRTTNPDKPDGYT
NA	TRBV7-9	NA	TRBJ2-1	AYTVGAALSYNEQF
NA	TRBV7-9	TRBD1	TRBJ1-2	ASSRDRGFLNGYGYT
NA	TRBV7-2	TRBD1	TRBJ2-6	ASSSGGAGANVLT
NA	TRBV5-1	TRBD1	TRBJ2-1	ASSLTRGPTYNEQF
NA	TRBV5-1	NA	TRBJ2-2	ASSWLASGTGELF
NA	TRBV11-3	NA	TRBJ2-5	ASSSNEGETQY
once	TRBV6-4	NA	TRBJ1-4	ARTALRGTNEKLF
NA	TRBV11-2	NA	TRBJ2-7	ASSPQGSSSYEQY
NA	TRBV5-6	NA	TRBJ1-1	ASSKQGYVAEAF
NA	TRBV5-1	TRBD2	TRBJ2-5	ASSLSGRAQETQY
NA	TRBV15	TRBD2	TRBJ2-5	ATSRVTGTSGVQTQY
NA	TRBV7-9	NA	TRBJ2-3	ASSLEGGGTDTQY
once	TRBV14	TRBD1	TRBJ1-2	ASSRDRGNYGYT
NA	TRBV6-5	TRBD2	TRBJ2-2	ASSYASGGLELF
NA	TRBV6-5	TRBD1	TRBJ1-2	ASSGQGKVYGYT
NA	TRBV7-2	NA	TRBJ1-1	ASSLGWQGGTEAF
NA	TRBV6-2/TRBV6-3	TRBD1	TRBJ1-4	ASSTGTGDEKLF
NA	TRBV4-3	NA	TRBJ2-7	ASSQGTLSYEQY
NA	TRBV19	NA	TRBJ1-2	ATREGNYGYT
NA	TRBV7-8	NA	TRBJ2-5	ASSLRSRETQY
NA	TRBV5-6	NA	TRBJ1-2	ASSLSVGGYT
NA	TRBV2	NA	TRBJ1-5	ASRHRGNQPQH